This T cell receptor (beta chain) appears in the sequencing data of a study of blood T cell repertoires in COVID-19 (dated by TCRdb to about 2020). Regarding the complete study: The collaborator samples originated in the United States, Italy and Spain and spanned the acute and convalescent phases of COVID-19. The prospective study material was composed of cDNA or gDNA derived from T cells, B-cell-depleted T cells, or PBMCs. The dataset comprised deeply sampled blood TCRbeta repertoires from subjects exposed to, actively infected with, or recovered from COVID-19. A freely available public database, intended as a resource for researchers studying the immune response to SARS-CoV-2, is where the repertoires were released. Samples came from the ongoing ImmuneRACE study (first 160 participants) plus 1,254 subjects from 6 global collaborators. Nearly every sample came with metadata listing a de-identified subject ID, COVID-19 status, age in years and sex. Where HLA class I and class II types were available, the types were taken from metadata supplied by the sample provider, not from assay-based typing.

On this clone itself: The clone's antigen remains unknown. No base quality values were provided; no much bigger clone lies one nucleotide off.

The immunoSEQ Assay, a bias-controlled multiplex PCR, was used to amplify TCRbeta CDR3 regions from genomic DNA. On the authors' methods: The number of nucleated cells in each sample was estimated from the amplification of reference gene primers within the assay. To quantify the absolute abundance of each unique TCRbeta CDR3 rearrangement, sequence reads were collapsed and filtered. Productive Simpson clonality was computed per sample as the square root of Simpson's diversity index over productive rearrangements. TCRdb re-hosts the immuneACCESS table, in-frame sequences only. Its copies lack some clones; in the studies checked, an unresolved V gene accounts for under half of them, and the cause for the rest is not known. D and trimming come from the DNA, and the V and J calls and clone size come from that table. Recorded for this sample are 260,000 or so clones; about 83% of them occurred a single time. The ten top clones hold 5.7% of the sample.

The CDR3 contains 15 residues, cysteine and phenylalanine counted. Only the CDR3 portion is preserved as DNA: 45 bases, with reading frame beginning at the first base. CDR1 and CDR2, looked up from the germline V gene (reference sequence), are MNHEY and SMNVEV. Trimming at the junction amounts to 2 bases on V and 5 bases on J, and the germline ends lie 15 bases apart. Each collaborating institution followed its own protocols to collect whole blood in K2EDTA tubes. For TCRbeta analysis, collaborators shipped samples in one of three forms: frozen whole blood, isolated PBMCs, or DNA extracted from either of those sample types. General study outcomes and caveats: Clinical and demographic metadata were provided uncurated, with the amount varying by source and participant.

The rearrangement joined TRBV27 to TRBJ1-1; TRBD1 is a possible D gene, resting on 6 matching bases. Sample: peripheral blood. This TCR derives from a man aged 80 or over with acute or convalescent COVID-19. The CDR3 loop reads CASSLLQGVGTEAFF. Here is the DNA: TGTGCCAGCAGTTTACTACAGGGAGTGGGTACTGAAGCTTTCTTT.